This TCR beta chain was profiled in a study of blood T cells in healthy people across ages. Study-wide findings and caveats: The percentage of naive T cells correlated strongly with TCR beta diversity.

The use of a sample-barcoded 5' primer and a J-beta primer mix characterized a second PCR of 7 to 11 cycles. TCRdb independently ran MiXCR on the 5' RACE reads; one entry per CDR3 protein. This table holds about 930,000 distinct CDR3 sequences, around 29% found once. The CDR3 totals 16 residues. Per germline, CDR1 MNHEY and CDR2 SMNVEV (reference sequence). J lost 3 bases, V lost 6 bases, and 12 bases had no gene match. This clonotype was seen ten or more times. Its antigen is currently unknown. These records were also assigned to another study, of T cells of mothers and their children. That report adds: Each 15 ul cDNA reaction used roughly 1.4 ug RNA; all RNA was used. Random nucleotides (2-4) and sample barcodes were added by the M1S primer used in the second PCR.

This chain joins TRBV27 and TRBJ2-7; 9 bases align to TRBD1. The origin of this receptor is a woman aged 40 to 50 in good health. The sample was blood. The CDR3 DNA follows: TGTGCCAGCAGGGCCCCTTACGGGACAGGGAGCTACGAGCAGTACTTC. Translated: CASRAPYGTGSYEQYF.